What follows are 25 T cell receptor beta chains derived from one specimen sequenced in a study of T cells in Graves' hyperthyroidism and ophthalmopathy. RNA transcripts served as the template for amplifying TCR beta CDR3 regions. Using the HTBI primer set, a first-round RT-PCR was run on the TCR CDR3. Via MiXCR, TCRdb re-called the multiplex PCR reads, giving one row per CDR3 protein. The data show 110,000 to 150,000 distinct CDR3 sequences, around 20% seen once. The sample taken for sequencing was blood. These receptor sequences come from a woman aged 45-65 years with Graves' hyperthyroidism that later progressed to Graves' ophthalmopathy.

This clonotype was seen repeatedly, ten times or more. J is TRBJ2-7 and V is TRBV7-8, with 8 bases lining up with TRBD1. From germline, CDR1 is SGHVS and CDR2 FQNEAQ. Losses at the gene ends were 2 bases for V and 0 bases for J; bases not matched to a gene: 3. This CDR3 contains 15 residues. CDR3 bases: TGTGCCAGCAGCTTACGTCAGGGGGCCTCCTACGAGCAGTACTTC. As protein: CASSLRQGASYEQYF.

This clonotype was seen at least ten times. The rearrangement joins TRBV6-6 to TRBJ1-1, with unresolved D. Germline lookup yields CDR1 MNHNY and CDR2 SVGAGI (reference sequence). The CDR3 covers 13 residues. V was clipped by 2 bases and J by 6 bases, with 10 bases between them. CDR3 DNA: TGTGCCAGCAGTTACCCCCGGACCCCTGAAGCTTTCTTT. Translation: CASSYPRTPEAFF.

This clonotype was counted at least ten times. The chain recombines TRBV12-3 or TRBV12-4 with TRBJ1-6; D unresolved. This CDR3 has 16 residues. V gave up 6 bases and J gave up 7 bases, with 19 bases separating them. CDR3 sequence (DNA): TGTGCCAGCAGCCCTACCACCCCCGGCGGGAATTCACCCCTCCACTTT. This encodes CASSPTTPGGNSPLHF.

On this clonotype itself: This may be a read error: a much more frequent sequence differs by one nucleotide. The chain recombines TRBV10-2 with TRBJ2-1; D not resolved. V lost 5 bases, J lost 0 bases, and 8 bases lay in between. The CDR3 length is 14 residues. Germline assignment: CDR1 WSHSY and CDR2 SAAADI. As DNA, the CDR3 is TGCGCCAGCAGTACCGCAGGCTCCTACAATGAGCAGTTCTTC. It yields the protein CASSTAGSYNEQFF.

There are many counts of this clonotype. The chain employs TRBV6-1 and TRBJ2-7; D not certain. Looked up from germline, CDR1 is MNHNS and CDR2 is SASEGT. V was cut by 5 bases and J by 2 bases, with 7 bases left in between. The CDR3 contains 12 residues. The CDR3 nucleotides are TGTGCCAGCAGTAATCATCCCTACGAGCAGTACTTC. This translates into CASSNHPYEQYF.

This clonotype was observed at least ten times. The chain has TRBV20-1 and TRBJ1-5; weak D call: TRBD1 (6 bases). The V and J ends lost 5 bases and 7 bases respectively, with 21 bases between them. CDR3 length equals 15 residues. The germline V gene encodes CDR1 DFQATT and CDR2 SNEGSKA (reference sequence). The CDR3 nucleotides are TGCAGTGCTGCCCAGAAGCGGGGGCGGGGGCAGCCCCAGCATTTT. Translated: CSAAQKRGRGQPQHF.

The V call is TRBV19, the J call TRBJ2-2, with 7 positions matching TRBD1. The CDR3 contains 15 residues. CDR1 and CDR2 from the germline V gene are LNHDA and SQIVND (reference sequence). J was trimmed by 3 bases and V by 3 bases; bases with no gene match: 4. The CDR3 loop reads CASSIGDRYTGELFF. The CDR3 DNA sequence: TGTGCCAGTAGTATTGGGGACAGATACACCGGGGAGCTGTTTTTT.

CDR3: CASSQRVGHEQFF. CDR3 nucleotides: TGTGCCAGCAGCCAAAGGGTTGGGCATGAGCAGTTCTTC. The genes are TRBV7-6 and TRBJ2-1, with D hard to call. Trimming removed 5 bases from V and 8 bases from J, with 13 bases in between. This CDR3 is built from 13 residues. Germline CDR1 reads SGHVS; CDR2 reads FNYEAQ.

Ten or more counts support this clonotype. The CDR3 nucleotides read TGTGCCAGCAGTTTATCGCAGAGGATGAACTACGAGCAGTACTTC. Translating gives CASSLSQRMNYEQYF. This sequence joins TRBV27 and TRBJ2-7; D remains unclear. V was clipped by 0 bases and J by 3 bases, with 12 bases between them. There are 15 residues in the CDR3. Germline V CDR1 and CDR2: MNHEY, SMNVEV (reference sequence).

The rearrangement joins TRBV5-1 to TRBJ2-7; D is tentatively TRBD1 or TRBD2 (6 bases each). The CDR3 consists of 14 residues. Trimming stripped 0 bases from V and 3 bases from J, with 10 bases between. Germline CDR1 SGHRS, CDR2 YFSETQ. In DNA, the CDR3 is TGCGCCAGCAGCTTGGATGGAGGGGGCTACGAGCAGTACTTC. Translated: CASSLDGGGYEQYF. Full variable domain (outside the CDR3, taken from reference TRBV5-1 and TRBJ2-7): KAGVTQTPRYLIKTRGQQVTLSCSPISGHRSVSWYQQTPGQGLQFLFEYFSETQRNKGNFPGRFSGRQFSNSRSEMNVSTLELGDSALYLCASSLDGGGYEQYFGPGTRLTVT.

V and J are TRBV2 and TRBJ2-3, with 7 bases identical to TRBD1. The V segment lost 6 bases and the J segment 3 bases; nucleotides outside the gene matches: 6. This CDR3 region has 14 residues. Germline lookup yields CDR1 SNHLY and CDR2 FYNNEI. The CDR3 spells CASSNRGRTDTQYF. The CDR3 coding sequence is TGTGCCAGCAGCAACAGGGGTAGGACAGATACGCAGTATTTT.

The rearrangement links TRBV6-1 to TRBJ2-4, with D perhaps matching TRBD2 (6 bases). This CDR3 has 19 amino acids. From germline, CDR1 is MNHNS and CDR2 SASEGT. The V gene lost 2 bases and the J gene lost 0 bases, with 20 bases spanning the gap. CDR3 sequence (DNA): TGTGCCAGCAGTGAATATGCGTTGTGGCGGGGCTTAGCCAAAAACATTCAGTACTTC. Its protein is CASSEYALWRGLAKNIQYF.

This clonotype appeared a few times. A much larger clone lies one base from this, so it may be a read error. The chain employs TRBV20-1 and TRBJ1-4, with D hard to call. The CDR3 is 12 residues long. CDR1 is DFQATT, CDR2 SNEGSKA, per germline (reference sequence). Trimming stripped 2 bases from V and 5 bases from J, with 6 bases between. CDR3 nucleotide sequence: TGCAGTGCTAGATCCAGAAATGAAAAACTGTTTTTT. This gives the protein CSARSRNEKLFF.

This clonotype was seen ten or more times. The chain employs TRBV10-3 and TRBJ2-7, with D unclear. Germline V gene sequence: CDR1 ENHRY, CDR2 SYGVKD. Trimming pared 3 bases from V and 6 bases from J, leaving 12 bases between. The CDR3 sequence is 13 residues long. The CDR3 nucleotides read TGTGCCATCAGTGAATCCATTGGCGGCGAGCAGTACTTC. It translates to CAISESIGGEQYF.

This clonotype came up many times. V gene TRBV7-2 combines with J gene TRBJ2-3; D perhaps matches TRBD2 (6 bases). The germline V gene has CDR1 SGHTA and CDR2 FQGNSA. V was clipped by 1 base and J by 1 base, with 12 bases between them. The CDR3 totals 16 residues. CDR3 nucleotide sequence: TGTGCCAGCAGCTTAGTTCCAGCGGGTGGCACAGATACGCAGTATTTT. Residues: CASSLVPAGGTDTQYF.

The chain employs TRBV12-3 or TRBV12-4 and TRBJ1-5, with 8 bases matching TRBD1. Unmatched junction bases numbered 2, after V lost 2 bases and J lost 2 bases. There are 15 residues in the CDR3. CDR3 nucleotide sequence: TGTGCCAGCAGTTTAAGGGGACAGGGCAATCAGCCCCAGCATTTT. It encodes CASSLRGQGNQPQHF.

This clonotype was found a few times. J is TRBJ1-5 and V is TRBV28; D is unresolved. The V gene's germline CDR1 is MDHEN and CDR2 SYDVKM. The CDR3 loop spans 14 amino acids. Trimming took 3 bases from V and 6 from J, leaving 12 bases between them. The CDR3 sequence: CASSFRGRSQPQHF. For the CDR3, the DNA is TGTGCCAGCAGTTTCCGCGGACGATCTCAGCCCCAGCATTTT.

This clonotype occurred a few times. The J gene is TRBJ1-5, the V gene TRBV24-1, with TRBD1 as a possible D gene (5 bases). CDR3 length: 18 residues. With 5 bases removed from V and 5 bases from J, the gap between germline ends came to 24 bases. Germline CDR1 is KGHDR and CDR2 is SFDVKD. The chain's CDR3 is CATSGGPWGPGLDQPQHF. The CDR3 DNA follows: TGTGCCACCAGTGGGGGACCCTGGGGCCCCGGACTCGATCAGCCCCAGCATTTT.

This CDR3 reads CASSIDYGESTEAFF. The CDR3 nucleotides are TGTGCCAGTAGTATAGATTACGGGGAAAGCACTGAAGCTTTCTTT. This chain connects TRBV19 to TRBJ1-1; D is unclear. CDR1 and CDR2 from the germline V gene are LNHDA and SQIVND (reference sequence). The CDR3 has 15 amino acids. Trimming shortened V by 0 bases and J by 4 bases, and 12 bases separated the two germline ends.

The rearrangement uses TRBV10-3 and TRBJ2-1, with D maybe TRBD1 (6 bases). V shed 2 bases and J shed 7 bases, with 12 bases lying between them. The germline gives CDR1 ENHRY, CDR2 SYGVKD. The CDR3 spans 14 residues. CDR3 amino acids: CAISEVIGGNEQFF. CDR3 bases: TGTGCCATCAGTGAGGTAATAGGGGGAAATGAGCAGTTCTTC.

This clonotype came up a few times. The chain links TRBV7-9 to TRBJ2-4, with D unclear. This CDR3 spans 15 amino acids. Trimming took off 5 bases at V and 0 bases at J, with 11 bases between the two ends. Germline V gene sequence: CDR1 SEHNR, CDR2 FQNEAQ (reference sequence). CDR3 DNA sequence: TGTGCCAGCAGCGAGGACGGTCTAGCCAAAAACATTCAGTACTTC. Its translation: CASSEDGLAKNIQYF.

As concerns this clonotype: A single base separates this from a much larger clone, so it may be a read error. The chain has TRBV6-1 and TRBJ1-1, with TRBD1 as a possible D gene (5 bases). Trimming shortened V by 8 bases and J by 4 bases, and 14 bases separated the two germline ends. Germline loops: CDR1 MNHNS, CDR2 SASEGT. This CDR3 region has 13 residues. The CDR3 region has the DNA TGTGCCAGCGGGAACGGGGCGAGCACTGAAGCTTTCTTT. Its translation is CASGNGASTEAFF.

The chain combines TRBV5-1 with TRBJ1-2; 10 positions match TRBD1. This CDR3 is built from 16 residues. From germline, CDR1 is SGHRS and CDR2 YFSETQ. V lost 0 bases to trimming and J lost 6 bases; unmatched junction nucleotides: 8. CDR3 amino acids: CASSLGDRGRNHGYTF. DNA for the CDR3: TGCGCCAGCAGCTTGGGAGACAGGGGGCGAAACCATGGCTACACCTTC.

V gene TRBV3-1 combines with J gene TRBJ2-7; D is perhaps TRBD1 (5 bases). The V gene's germline CDR1 is LGHDT and CDR2 YNNKEL (reference sequence). This CDR3 has 15 amino acids. V lost 0 bases, J lost 4 bases, and 13 bases lay in between. As DNA, the CDR3 is TGTGCCAGCAGCCAAGACATCCAGGGTTGGTACGAGCAGTACTTC. Translated: CASSQDIQGWYEQYF.

The table lists this clonotype with many counts. V is TRBV15 and J is TRBJ2-5; D tentatively reads TRBD1 or TRBD2 (6 bases each). The CDR3 has 16 residues. In germline, CDR1 is LNHNV, CDR2 YYDKDF (reference sequence). Trimming shortened V by 2 bases and J by 4 bases, and 17 bases separated the two germline ends. This chain's CDR3 is CATSRIITGAGETQYF. The DNA for the CDR3 is TGTGCCACCAGCAGAATAATCACGGGGGCGGGAGAGACCCAGTACTTC.